The rows below give T cell receptor beta chains drawn from one sample of a study of T cells after yellow fever vaccination. Using its own MiXCR run on the 5' RACE reads, TCRdb lists one record per CDR3 protein. The sample shows around 300,000 distinct CDR3 sequences, roughly 4.3% of them seen only once. The starting material was PBMCs, obtained 15 days after the yellow fever booster vaccination. These receptors were obtained from a man younger than 35 who received the YFV17D yellow fever vaccine. Each CDR3 is given with its conserved first and last residue. D genes are given only for firm matches. Clone size is not always given. Where it is, it says once, few, many or a class for expanded clones.

V gene: TRBV27; CDR3 length: 14; clone size: few; J gene: TRBJ2-7; D gene: .; CDR3 protein: CASSLSGSVYEQYF; CDR3 DNA: TGTGCCAGCAGTTTGTCGGGGTCTGTGTACGAGCAGTACTTC
V gene: TRBV12-3/TRBV12-4; CDR3 length: 11; clone size: many; J gene: TRBJ1-2; D gene: .; CDR3 protein: CASSLSDGYTF; CDR3 DNA: TGTGCCAGCAGTTTATCTGACGGCTACACCTTC
V gene: TRBV12-3/TRBV12-4; CDR3 length: 15; clone size: many; J gene: TRBJ1-4; D gene: TRBD1; CDR3 protein: CASSSQGATNEKLFF; CDR3 DNA: TGTGCCAGCAGTTCGCAGGGGGCAACTAATGAAAAACTGTTTTTT
V gene: TRBV7-9; CDR3 length: 14; clone size: many; J gene: TRBJ2-7; D gene: .; CDR3 protein: CASSFGFATYEQYF; CDR3 DNA: TGTGCCAGCAGCTTTGGGTTTGCCACCTACGAGCAGTACTTC
V gene: TRBV10-3; CDR3 length: 15; clone size: many; J gene: TRBJ2-5; D gene: .; CDR3 protein: CAISDLEPGQETQYF; CDR3 DNA: TGTGCCATCAGTGACCTAGAGCCAGGCCAAGAGACCCAGTACTTC
V gene: TRBV4-3; CDR3 length: 15; clone size: .; J gene: TRBJ2-1; D gene: TRBD1; CDR3 protein: CASALDRGIVYEQFF; CDR3 DNA: TGCGCCAGCGCCCTGGACAGGGGAATCGTTTATGAGCAGTTCTTC
V gene: TRBV6-2/TRBV6-3; CDR3 length: 14; clone size: few; J gene: TRBJ1-5; D gene: .; CDR3 protein: CASIERRVSGPQHF; CDR3 DNA: TGTGCCAGCATCGAACGGAGGGTTTCGGGGCCCCAGCATTTT
V gene: TRBV7-2; CDR3 length: 13; clone size: few; J gene: TRBJ2-2; D gene: .; CDR3 protein: CASSPMYTGELFF; CDR3 DNA: TGTGCCAGCAGTCCCATGTACACCGGGGAGCTGTTTTTT
V gene: TRBV5-1; CDR3 length: 13; clone size: .; J gene: TRBJ1-6; D gene: .; CDR3 protein: CASQGRDNSPLHF; CDR3 DNA: TGCGCCAGTCAGGGGAGAGATAATTCACCCCTCCACTTT
V gene: TRBV5-1; CDR3 length: 15; clone size: many; J gene: TRBJ2-1; D gene: TRBD2; CDR3 protein: CASALGAGDSVEQFF; CDR3 DNA: TGCGCCAGCGCCTTGGGAGCGGGGGACTCGGTTGAGCAGTTCTTC
V gene: TRBV10-3; CDR3 length: 15; clone size: many; J gene: TRBJ2-1; D gene: TRBD1; CDR3 protein: CAIRTTGGADNEQFF; CDR3 DNA: TGTGCCATCAGAACTACAGGGGGCGCCGACAATGAGCAGTTCTTC
V gene: TRBV28; CDR3 length: 17; clone size: few; J gene: TRBJ2-5; D gene: .; CDR3 protein: CASSLRGPAAGRETQYF; CDR3 DNA: TGTGCCAGCAGTTTACGGGGACCGGCGGCAGGGAGAGAGACCCAGTACTTC
V gene: TRBV6-5; CDR3 length: 14; clone size: many; J gene: TRBJ2-4; D gene: .; CDR3 protein: CASSTGRTADIQYF; CDR3 DNA: TGTGCCAGCAGCACCGGACGGACAGCGGACATTCAGTACTTC
V gene: TRBV6-4; CDR3 length: 16; clone size: .; J gene: TRBJ2-1; D gene: .; CDR3 protein: CASSAGFGLYYNEQFF; CDR3 DNA: TGTGCCAGCAGCGCCGGTTTTGGACTATACTACAATGAGCAGTTCTTC
V gene: TRBV29-1; CDR3 length: 15; clone size: .; J gene: TRBJ1-2; D gene: .; CDR3 protein: CSVVGLQGFDYGYTF; CDR3 DNA: TGCAGCGTTGTGGGACTACAGGGTTTTGACTATGGCTACACCTTC
V gene: TRBV29-1; CDR3 length: 10; clone size: .; J gene: TRBJ1-2; D gene: .; CDR3 protein: CSVEDRGYTF; CDR3 DNA: TGCAGCGTTGAAGATCGGGGCTACACCTTC